One sample yielded the 22 T cell receptor beta chains listed below, sequenced in a study of monozygotic twins with inflammatory bowel disease. TCRdb reprocessed the 5' RACE reads, with one entry per CDR3 protein and no DNA. The table lists some 440,000 distinct CDR3 sequences, with about 2.6% in the top ten. Sequenced sample: blood. These TCRs come from a human donor with ulcerative colitis or Crohn's disease, or a healthy co-twin of an affected twin (not recorded which).

The chain joins TRBV2 to TRBJ2-2. This CDR3 has 13 residues. Germline values: CDR1 SNHLY, CDR2 FYNNEI. This CDR3 is CASSRQESGELFF. The variable domain in full, completed from reference TRBV2 and TRBJ2-2, reads EPEVTQTPSHQVTQMGQEVILRCVPISNHLYFYWYRQILGQKVEFLVSFYNNEISEKSEIFDDQFSVERPDGSNFTLKIRSTKLEDSAMYFCASSRQESGELFFGEGSRLTVL.

V usage is TRBV12-3 or TRBV12-4 and J usage is TRBJ2-1. The CDR3 spans 15 residues. The CDR3 loop is CASILWASSYNEQFF.

V usage is TRBV4-1 and J usage is TRBJ1-5. The germline gives CDR1 MGHRA, CDR2 YSYEKL. The CDR3 is 15 amino acids. The CDR3 spells CASSQVGRGSQPQHF.

The V and J genes are TRBV19 and TRBJ1-1; checking the TCRdb D call of TRBD1 is not possible without DNA. This CDR3 has 13 residues. CDR1 LNHDA and CDR2 SQIVND come from the germline V gene (reference sequence). CDR3 in amino acids: CATTHPVGTEAFF.

This chain joins TRBV6-1 and TRBJ1-4. This CDR3 has 16 amino acids. CDR1 MNHNS and CDR2 SASEGT come from the germline V gene. The CDR3 reads CASKLRLGPANEKLFF.

This chain joins TRBV6-2 or TRBV6-3 and TRBJ2-2; TCRdb indicates TRBD2, and absent DNA this call remains unverified. Germline V gene data show CDR1 as MNHEY and CDR2 as SVGEGT. This CDR3 comprises 16 residues. CDR3 sequence reads: CASSSRTSLNTGELFF.

The chain is built from TRBV15 and TRBJ2-1; TCRdb's D gene call, TRBD2, goes unchecked for lack of DNA. The CDR3 has 16 amino acids. Germline CDR1 reads LNHNV; CDR2 reads YYDKDF (reference sequence). CDR3 residues: CATSPPGLAGAGEQFF.

The chain combines TRBV5-8 with TRBJ2-3; TCRdb reports TRBD2, a call that lacks DNA to check it against. The germline gives CDR1 SGHTS, CDR2 YDEGEE. CDR3 length: 17 residues. The CDR3 reads CASSRFLAGPSTDTQYF. Full variable domain (outside the CDR3, taken from reference TRBV5-8 and TRBJ2-3): EAGVTQSPTHLIKTRGQQATLRCSPISGHTSVYWYQQALGLGLQFLLWYDEGEERNRGNFPPRFSGRQFPNYSSELNVNALELEDSALYLCASSRFLAGPSTDTQYFGPGTRLTVL.

The rearrangement links TRBV10-3 to TRBJ2-5. There are 13 residues in the CDR3. Germline V gene lookup returns CDR1 ENHRY and CDR2 SYGVKD. The CDR3 sequence is CAISESNSETQYF.

The chain has TRBV12-3 or TRBV12-4 and TRBJ2-2; TCRdb calls TRBD1, which cannot be checked without DNA. The CDR3 is 13 amino acids. The CDR3 protein is CASSLNRAGELFF.

The chain combines TRBV15 with TRBJ2-5. The germline V gene encodes CDR1 LNHNV and CDR2 YYDKDF (reference sequence). The CDR3 has 13 amino acids. CDR3 loop: CATTGAYQETQYF.

The chain joins TRBV3-1 to TRBJ1-5. Germline-derived CDR1 and CDR2 are LGHDT and YNNKEL (reference sequence). CDR3 length: 14 amino acids. The CDR3 sequence is CASSQGFGTQPQHF.

This rearrangement joins TRBV13 to TRBJ2-2. The CDR3 loop spans 12 amino acids. The V gene's germline CDR1 is PRHDT and CDR2 FYEKMQ (reference sequence). The CDR3 here is CASSLGIGELFF.

The V and J genes are TRBV5-1 and TRBJ2-2; TCRdb indicates TRBD2, and absent DNA this call remains unverified. This CDR3 comprises 14 residues. The germline CDR1 and CDR2 sequences are SGHRS and YFSETQ. The CDR3 loop is CASKEGTNTGELFF.

This rearrangement joins TRBV7-2 to TRBJ2-3; checking the TCRdb D call of TRBD1 is not possible without DNA. Germline lookup yields CDR1 SGHTA and CDR2 FQGNSA. The CDR3 length is 15 residues. CDR3 amino acids: CASRPYPGGTDTQYF. Full variable domain (outside the CDR3, taken from reference TRBV7-2 and TRBJ2-3): GAGVSQSPSNKVTEKGKDVELRCDPISGHTALYWYRQSLGQGLEFLIYFQGNSAPDKSGLPSDRFSAERTGGSVSTLTIQRTQQEDSAVYLCASRPYPGGTDTQYFGPGTRLTVL.

The chain recombines TRBV24-1 with TRBJ1-1. The CDR3 contains 13 residues. Looked up from germline, CDR1 is KGHDR and CDR2 is SFDVKD. The CDR3 reads CATSAAGNTEAFF.

The V gene is TRBV2, the J gene TRBJ1-5; with no DNA, the TCRdb D assignment of TRBD1 cannot be verified. CDR1 SNHLY and CDR2 FYNNEI come from the germline V gene. The CDR3 is 14 residues long. This chain's CDR3 is CASSEGRGSQPQHF.

The chain has TRBV24-1 and TRBJ2-3; TCRdb picks TRBD2, but there is no DNA to check that call. CDR3 size: 16 residues. Germline V gene sequence: CDR1 KGHDR, CDR2 SFDVKD. The chain's CDR3 is CATSSRTSGSTDTQYF.

The gene calls are TRBV6-5 and TRBJ2-5; TCRdb returns TRBD1, unconfirmable since there is no DNA. Germline V gene lookup returns CDR1 MNHEY and CDR2 SVGAGI. CDR3 size: 12 residues. This CDR3 reads CASRGTEGTQYF.

The chain has TRBV6-1 and TRBJ2-1; TCRdb indicates TRBD2, and absent DNA this call remains unverified. CDR1 is MNHNS, CDR2 SASEGT, per germline. The CDR3 runs 15 residues. CDR3 region: CASTPGLTSATEQFF.

The rearrangement links TRBV29-1 to TRBJ2-7; there is no DNA to check the TCRdb D call of TRBD1. CDR1 SQVTM and CDR2 ANQGSEA come from the germline V gene. This CDR3 spans 14 amino acids. The CDR3 protein is CSARGTGVSGEQYF.

The J gene is TRBJ1-5, the V gene TRBV18. The germline CDR1 and CDR2 sequences are KGHSH and LQKENI. There are 14 residues in the CDR3. The CDR3 reads CASSPPGGNQPQHF.